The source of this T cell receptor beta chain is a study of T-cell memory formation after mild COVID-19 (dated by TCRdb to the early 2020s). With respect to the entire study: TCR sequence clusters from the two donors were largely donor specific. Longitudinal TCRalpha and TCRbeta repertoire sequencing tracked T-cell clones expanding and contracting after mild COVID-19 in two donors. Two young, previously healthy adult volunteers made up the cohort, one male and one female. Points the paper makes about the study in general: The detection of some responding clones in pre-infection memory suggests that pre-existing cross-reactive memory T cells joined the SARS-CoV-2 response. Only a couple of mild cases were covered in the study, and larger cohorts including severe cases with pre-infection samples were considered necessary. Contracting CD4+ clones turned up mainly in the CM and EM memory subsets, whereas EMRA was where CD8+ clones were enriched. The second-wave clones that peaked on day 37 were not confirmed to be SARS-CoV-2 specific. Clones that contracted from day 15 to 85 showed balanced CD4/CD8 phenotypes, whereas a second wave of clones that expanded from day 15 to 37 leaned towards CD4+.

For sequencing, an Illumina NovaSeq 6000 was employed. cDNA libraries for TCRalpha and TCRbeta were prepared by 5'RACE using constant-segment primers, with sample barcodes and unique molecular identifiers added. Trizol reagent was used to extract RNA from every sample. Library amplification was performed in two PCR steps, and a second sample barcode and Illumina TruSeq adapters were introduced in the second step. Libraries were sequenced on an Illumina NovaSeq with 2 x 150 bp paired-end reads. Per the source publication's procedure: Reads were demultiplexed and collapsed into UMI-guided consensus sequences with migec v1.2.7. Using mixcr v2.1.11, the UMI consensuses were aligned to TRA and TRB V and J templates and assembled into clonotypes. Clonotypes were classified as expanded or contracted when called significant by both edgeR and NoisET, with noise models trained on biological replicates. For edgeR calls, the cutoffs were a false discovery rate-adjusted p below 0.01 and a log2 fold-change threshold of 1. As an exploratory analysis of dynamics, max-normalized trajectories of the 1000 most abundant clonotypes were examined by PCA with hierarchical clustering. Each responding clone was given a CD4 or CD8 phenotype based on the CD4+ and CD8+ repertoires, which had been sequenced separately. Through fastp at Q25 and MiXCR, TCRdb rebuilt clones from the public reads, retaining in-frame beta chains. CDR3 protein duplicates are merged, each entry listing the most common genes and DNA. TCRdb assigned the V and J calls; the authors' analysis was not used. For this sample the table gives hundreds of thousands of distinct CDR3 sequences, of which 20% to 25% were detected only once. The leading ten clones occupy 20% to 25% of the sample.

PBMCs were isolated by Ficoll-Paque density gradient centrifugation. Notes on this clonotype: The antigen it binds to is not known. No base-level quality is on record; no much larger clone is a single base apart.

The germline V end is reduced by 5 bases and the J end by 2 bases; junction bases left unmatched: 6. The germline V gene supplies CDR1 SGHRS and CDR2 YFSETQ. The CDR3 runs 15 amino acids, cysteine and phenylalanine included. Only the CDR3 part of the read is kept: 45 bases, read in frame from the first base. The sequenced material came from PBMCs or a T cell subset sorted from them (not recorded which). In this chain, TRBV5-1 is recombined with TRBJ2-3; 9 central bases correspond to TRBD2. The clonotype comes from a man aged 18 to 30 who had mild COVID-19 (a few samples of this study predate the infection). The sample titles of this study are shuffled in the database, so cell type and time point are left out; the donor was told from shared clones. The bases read TGCGCCAGCAGTTCTAGCGGGATCTACACAGATACGCAGTATTTT. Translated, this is CASSSSGIYTDTQYF.